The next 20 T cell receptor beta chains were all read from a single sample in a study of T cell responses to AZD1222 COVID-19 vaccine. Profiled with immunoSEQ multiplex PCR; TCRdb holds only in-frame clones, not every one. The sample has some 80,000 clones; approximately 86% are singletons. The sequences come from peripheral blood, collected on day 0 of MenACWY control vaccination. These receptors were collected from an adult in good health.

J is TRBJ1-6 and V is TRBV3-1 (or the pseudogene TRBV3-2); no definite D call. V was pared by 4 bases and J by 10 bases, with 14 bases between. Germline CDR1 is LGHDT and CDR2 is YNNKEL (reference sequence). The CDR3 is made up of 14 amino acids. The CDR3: CASSPGFANSPLHF. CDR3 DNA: TGTGCCAGCAGCCCCGGTTTTGCGAACTCACCCCTCCACTTT.

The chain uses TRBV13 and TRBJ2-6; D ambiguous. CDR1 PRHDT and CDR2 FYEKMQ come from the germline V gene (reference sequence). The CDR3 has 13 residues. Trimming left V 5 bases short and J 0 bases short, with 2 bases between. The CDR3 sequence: CASSHSGANVLTF. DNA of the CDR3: TGTGCCAGCAGCCACTCTGGGGCCAACGTCCTGACTTTC.

This CDR3 is CASSQDLRGANEKLFF. In DNA, the CDR3 is TGTGCCAGCAGCCAAGATTTACGGGGTGCCAATGAAAAACTGTTTTTT. The V gene is TRBV3-1 (or the pseudogene TRBV3-2), the J gene TRBJ1-4, with D uncertain. Trimming removed 0 bases from V and 5 bases from J, with 13 bases in between. Germline CDR1 reads LGHDT; CDR2 reads YNNKEL (reference sequence). This CDR3 has 16 amino acids.

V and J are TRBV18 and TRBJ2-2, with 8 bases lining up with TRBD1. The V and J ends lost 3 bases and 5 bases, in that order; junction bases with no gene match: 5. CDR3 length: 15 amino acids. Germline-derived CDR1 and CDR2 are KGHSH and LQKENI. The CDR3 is CASSPWDRPTGELFF. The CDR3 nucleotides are TGTGCCAGCTCACCGTGGGACAGGCCGACCGGGGAGCTGTTTTTT. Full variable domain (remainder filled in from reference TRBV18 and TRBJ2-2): NAGVMQNPRHLVRRRGQEARLRCSPMKGHSHVYWYRQLPEEGLKFMVYLQKENIIDESGMPKERFSAEFPKEGPSILRIQQVVRGDSAAYFCASSPWDRPTGELFFGEGSRLTVL.

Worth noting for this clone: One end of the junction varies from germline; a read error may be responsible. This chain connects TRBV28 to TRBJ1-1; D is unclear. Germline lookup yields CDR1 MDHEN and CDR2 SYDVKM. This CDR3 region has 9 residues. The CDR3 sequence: CASSLTAPF. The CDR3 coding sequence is TGTGCCAGCAGTTTAACGGCACCCTTT.

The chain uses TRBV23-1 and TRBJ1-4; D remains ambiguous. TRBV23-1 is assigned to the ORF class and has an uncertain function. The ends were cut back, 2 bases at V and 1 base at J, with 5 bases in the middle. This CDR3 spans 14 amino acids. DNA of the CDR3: TGCGCCAGCAGTCAAGGTAGAACTAATGAAAAACTGTTTTTT. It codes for CASSQGRTNEKLFF.

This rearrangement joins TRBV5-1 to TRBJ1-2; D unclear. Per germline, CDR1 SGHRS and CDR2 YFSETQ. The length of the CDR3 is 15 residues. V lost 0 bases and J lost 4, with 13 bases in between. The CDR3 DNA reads TGCGCCAGCAGCTTGGACCCCACGGGAACCTATGGCTACACCTTC. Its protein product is CASSLDPTGTYGYTF.

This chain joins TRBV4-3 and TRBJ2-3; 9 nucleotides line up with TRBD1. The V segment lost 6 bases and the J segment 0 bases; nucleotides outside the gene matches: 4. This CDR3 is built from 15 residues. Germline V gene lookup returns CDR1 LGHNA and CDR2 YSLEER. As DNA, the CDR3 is TGCGCCAGCAGTAGGGGACAGGGAAGCACAGATACGCAGTATTTT. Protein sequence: CASSRGQGSTDTQYF.

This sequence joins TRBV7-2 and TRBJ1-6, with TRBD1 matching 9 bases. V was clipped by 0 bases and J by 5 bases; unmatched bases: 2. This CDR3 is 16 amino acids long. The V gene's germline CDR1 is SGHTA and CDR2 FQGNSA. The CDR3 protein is CASSLAGQGNNSPLHF. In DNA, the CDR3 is TGTGCCAGCAGCTTAGCGGGACAGGGTAATAATTCACCCCTCCACTTT.

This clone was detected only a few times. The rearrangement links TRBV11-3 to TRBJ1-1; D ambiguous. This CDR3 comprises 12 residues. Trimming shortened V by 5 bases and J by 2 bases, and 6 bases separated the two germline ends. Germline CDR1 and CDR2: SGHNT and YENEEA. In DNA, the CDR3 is TGTGCCAGCAGCCTAACCAACACTGAAGCTTTCTTT. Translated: CASSLTNTEAFF. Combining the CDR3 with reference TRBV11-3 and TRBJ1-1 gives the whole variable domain EAGVVQSPRYKIIEKKQPVAFWCNPISGHNTLYWYLQNLGQGPELLIRYENEEAVDDSQLPKDRFSAERLKGVDSTLKIQPAELGDSAVYLCASSLTNTEAFFGQGTRLTVV.

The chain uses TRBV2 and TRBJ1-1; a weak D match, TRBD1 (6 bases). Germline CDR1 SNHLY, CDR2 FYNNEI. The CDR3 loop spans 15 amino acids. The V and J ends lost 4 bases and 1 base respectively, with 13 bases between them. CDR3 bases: TGTGCCAGCAGTGCCCGGACAGACCCGAACACTGAAGCTTTCTTT. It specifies CASSARTDPNTEAFF.

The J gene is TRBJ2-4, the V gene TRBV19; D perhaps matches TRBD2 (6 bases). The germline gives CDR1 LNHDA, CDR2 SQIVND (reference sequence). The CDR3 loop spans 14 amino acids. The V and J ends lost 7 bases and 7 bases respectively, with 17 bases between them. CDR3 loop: CASNAREVLNIQYF. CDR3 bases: TGTGCCAGTAACGCCAGGGAGGTCTTGAACATTCAGTACTTC. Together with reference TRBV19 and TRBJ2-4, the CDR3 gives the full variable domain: DGGITQSPKYLFRKEGQNVTLSCEQNLNHDAMYWYRQDPGQGLRLIYYSQIVNDFQKGDIAEGYSVSREKKESFPLTVTSAQKNPTAFYLCASNAREVLNIQYFGAGTRLSVL.

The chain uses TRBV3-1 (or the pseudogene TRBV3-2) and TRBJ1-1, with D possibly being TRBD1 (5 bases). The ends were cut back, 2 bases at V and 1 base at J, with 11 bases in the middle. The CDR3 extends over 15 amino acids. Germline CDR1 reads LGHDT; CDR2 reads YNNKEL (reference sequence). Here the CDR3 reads CASSQFGAGNTEAFF. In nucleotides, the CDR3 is TGTGCCAGCAGCCAATTTGGGGCAGGGAACACTGAAGCTTTCTTT.

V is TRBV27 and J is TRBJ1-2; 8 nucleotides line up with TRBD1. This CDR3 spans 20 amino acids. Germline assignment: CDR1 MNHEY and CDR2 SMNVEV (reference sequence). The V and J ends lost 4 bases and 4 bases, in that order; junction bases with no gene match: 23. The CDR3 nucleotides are TGTGCCAGCAGTTCAAAAGGCTATAGGACAGGGATACGTCTGGGCTATGGCTACACCTTC. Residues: CASSSKGYRTGIRLGYGYTF.

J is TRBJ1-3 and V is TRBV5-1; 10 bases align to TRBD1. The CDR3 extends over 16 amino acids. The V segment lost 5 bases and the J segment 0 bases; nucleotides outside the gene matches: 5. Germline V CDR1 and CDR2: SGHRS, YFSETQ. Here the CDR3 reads CASRGQGKNSGNTIYF. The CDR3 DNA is TGCGCCAGCAGGGGACAGGGGAAAAACTCTGGAAACACCATATATTTT.

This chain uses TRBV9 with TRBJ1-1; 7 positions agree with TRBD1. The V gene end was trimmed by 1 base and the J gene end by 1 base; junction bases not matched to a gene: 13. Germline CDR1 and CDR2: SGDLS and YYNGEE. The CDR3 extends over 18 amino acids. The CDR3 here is CASSVLRAGDSKNTEAFF. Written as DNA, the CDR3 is TGTGCCAGCAGCGTACTCCGGGCCGGGGACAGCAAGAACACTGAAGCTTTCTTT. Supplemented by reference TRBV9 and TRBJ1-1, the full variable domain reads DSGVTQTPKHLITATGQRVTLRCSPRSGDLSVYWYQQSLDQGLQFLIQYYNGEERAKGNILERFSAQQFPDLHSELNLSSLELGDSALYFCASSVLRAGDSKNTEAFFGQGTRLTVV.

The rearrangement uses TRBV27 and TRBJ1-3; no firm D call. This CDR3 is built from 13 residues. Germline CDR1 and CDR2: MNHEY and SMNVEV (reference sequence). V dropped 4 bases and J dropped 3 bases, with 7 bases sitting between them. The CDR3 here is CASSSQLGNTIYF. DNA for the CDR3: TGTGCCAGCAGTTCACAGCTTGGAAACACCATATATTTT.

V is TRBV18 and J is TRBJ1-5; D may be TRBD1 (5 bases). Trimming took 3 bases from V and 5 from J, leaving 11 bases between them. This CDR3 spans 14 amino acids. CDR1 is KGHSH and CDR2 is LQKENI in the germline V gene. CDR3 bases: TGTGCCAGCTCACCCCCGGGAGGGGATCAGCCCCAGCATTTT. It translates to CASSPPGGDQPQHF.

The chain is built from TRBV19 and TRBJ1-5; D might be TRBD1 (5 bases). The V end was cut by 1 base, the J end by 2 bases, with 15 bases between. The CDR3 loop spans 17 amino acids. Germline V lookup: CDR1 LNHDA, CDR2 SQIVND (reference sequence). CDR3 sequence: CASSIATGARGNQPQHF. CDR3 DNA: TGTGCCAGTAGTATAGCCACCGGGGCGCGAGGCAATCAGCCCCAGCATTTT.

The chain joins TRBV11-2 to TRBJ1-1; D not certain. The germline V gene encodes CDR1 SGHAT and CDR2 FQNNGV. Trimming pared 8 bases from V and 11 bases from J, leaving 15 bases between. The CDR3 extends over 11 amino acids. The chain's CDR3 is CASGWGGRAFF. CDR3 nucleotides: TGTGCCAGCGGTTGGGGTGGTAGGGCTTTCTTT.